The present T cell receptor (beta chain) was sequenced within a study of CD8 T cells in Susac syndrome (dated by TCRdb to between 2017 and 2020). A note on the overall study: Among the sequenced Susac syndrome patients, six had clinically active disease and eight were in clinical remission. At the time of blood withdrawal, Susac syndrome patients were either therapy-naive, taking corticosteroids (with some also receiving IVIg), or on IVIg alone. Repertoire sequencing was used to test whether CD8+ T cell activation and differentiation in Susac syndrome was antigen driven. The study compared CD8+ T cell repertoire clonality among roughly eleven healthy donors, about 14 Susac syndrome patients and 15 multiple sclerosis patients.

Summary of the overall study and its limitations: Susac syndrome CD8+ repertoires showed clonal expansion, highest in CD8+ TEMRA cells and greater in clinically active than remitting patients. Over 15 and five Susac-specific public clones were found in the total CD8+ and CD8+ TEMRA repertoires, respectively. The TCR sequencing and HLA analysis was acknowledged to have included a relatively small number of individuals.

RNA was extracted using the RNeasy kit, and roughly 0.5 to 1 microgram was reverse transcribed with random hexamers. The immunoSEQ multiplex PCR assay, covering 54 Vbeta and 13 Jbeta segments, was used to amplify TCR beta CDR3 regions. To correct PCR amplification bias, a synthetic template baseline was used for both primer optimization and computational correction. Per the original workflow: Only productive sequences were kept, with reads annotated to V, D and J genes according to IMGT and analyzed in immunoSEQ Analyzer. To calculate clonality, Shannon entropy was normalized by log2 of the number of productive unique sequences and then subtracted from one. For each patient and control, public and private clones were evaluated within the 100 most prevalent clones. Susac-specific clones were defined as absent from healthy and MS cohorts, roughly 1,100 published viral clones and other ImmuneACCESS disease sequences. The raw public reads went through TCRdb reprocessing: fastp at Q25, MiXCR clone calling, in-frame beta chains kept. Merged by CDR3 protein, the rows form single entries marked with the most common genes and DNA. For this entry, the V and J calls and clone size follow TCRdb and not the study's own pipeline. This sample has around 80,000 distinct CDR3 sequences in its table, and approximately 93% of those were observed once. Of the sample, 0.35% to 0.5% is held by the ten largest clones.

Per the germline V gene, SQVTM is the CDR1 and ANQGSEA is the CDR2. Its CDR3 holds 13 amino acids, cysteine through phenylalanine. Just CDR3 DNA is preserved here, 39 bases in frame from base 1. The germline ends are 8 bases apart after V is trimmed by 4 bases and J by 1 base. A note on this clonotype: Which antigen it targets is not known. No quality values exist for individual bases; no much larger clone is one base distant.

Peripheral blood CD8+ and CD4+ T cells from healthy donors, Susac syndrome patients and multiple sclerosis patients were profiled using high-throughput TCR beta sequencing. The Susac syndrome patients fulfilled recently defined diagnostic criteria for definite or probable disease. Bulk CD8+ and CD4+ T cells were purified magnetically by negative isolation, whereas CD8+ TEMRA cells were enriched by FACS. Blood was drawn into EDTA tubes, processed within 24 hours, and PBMCs were isolated by density gradient centrifugation. PBMCs intended for TCR sequencing were cryopreserved in liquid nitrogen and thawed later in a water bath at 37 degrees C. Purity of sorted or isolated CD4+, CD8+ and CD8+ TEMRA cells was at least 90%.

The V gene is TRBV29-1 and the J gene is TRBJ2-1; perhaps TRBD1 is the D gene, with 7 bases matching. The sequencing input was CD8+ T cells from PBMCs. The TCR originated in a human donor with Susac syndrome. The encoded CDR3 is CSVAGGSYNEQFF. The nucleotides read TGCAGCGTTGCAGGGGGGTCCTACAATGAGCAGTTCTTC.